Shown below are 6 T cell receptor beta chains from a single sample sequenced in a study of OX40 agonist ivuxolimab in advanced cancers. Sequencing was performed with immunoSEQ multiplex PCR; in TCRdb, only in-frame clones are kept and a portion is missing. The sample comprises tens of thousands of clones, 65% to 85% of which are singletons, and about a tenth rests with the top ten. Sequencing was performed on CD4+ or CD8+ T cells sorted from blood, taken in a trial of the OX40 agonist ivuxolimab. These receptors were collected from an adult with an advanced solid tumor such as melanoma, head and neck, liver or kidney cancer.

The chain uses TRBV4-2 and TRBJ2-3; 7 nucleotides agree with TRBD2. Germline trimming cut 0 bases from V and 2 bases from J; bases unmatched to any gene: 5. Germline CDR1 LGHNA, CDR2 YNFKEQ. The CDR3 is 16 amino acids. The CDR3 spells CASSQDSGGLTDTQYF. The CDR3 nucleotides are TGTGCCAGCAGCCAAGATTCGGGGGGACTCACAGATACGCAGTATTTT.

V usage is TRBV6-5 and J usage is TRBJ2-6; perhaps D is TRBD1 or TRBD2 (5 bases each). This CDR3 comprises 15 residues. Trimming removed 6 bases from V and 4 bases from J, with 13 bases in between. Germline loops: CDR1 MNHEY, CDR2 SVGAGI. CDR3 sequence (DNA): TGTGCCAGCAGGACCCGGGGCTCCGGGGCCAACGTCCTGACTTTC. Amino acids: CASRTRGSGANVLTF.

The genes are TRBV18 and TRBJ2-3; TRBD1 or TRBD2 may be the D gene (5 bases each). CDR3 size: 15 residues. V was clipped by 3 bases and J by 1 base, with 11 bases between them. CDR1 KGHSH and CDR2 LQKENI come from the germline V gene. DNA for the CDR3: TGTGCCAGCTCACCGCGTAGGGGAGGCACAGATACGCAGTATTTT. The encoded protein is CASSPRRGGTDTQYF.

The gene calls are TRBV2 and TRBJ2-1; 11 nucleotides line up with TRBD2. Trimming at V came to 7 bases and at J to 6 bases, leaving 8 bases not matched to a gene. Germline V gene lookup returns CDR1 SNHLY and CDR2 FYNNEI. The CDR3 is 15 amino acids. CDR3 nucleotides: TGTGCCAGCACCCATAGCGGGGGGGCCATCAATGAGCAGTTCTTC. It is translated as CASTHSGGAINEQFF.

The chain joins TRBV9 to TRBJ1-2, with 11 bases that match TRBD1. Germline trimming cut 3 bases from V and 4 bases from J; bases unmatched to any gene: 5. The germline gives CDR1 SGDLS, CDR2 YYNGEE. The CDR3 totals 15 residues. The CDR3 sequence is CASSAGTGGTYGYTF. The CDR3 region has the DNA TGTGCCAGCAGCGCCGGGACAGGGGGAACCTATGGCTACACCTTC.

The rearrangement uses TRBV6-4 and TRBJ2-3; 12 nucleotides agree with TRBD1. The CDR3 is made up of 15 amino acids. Unmatched junction bases numbered 6, after V lost 6 bases and J lost 5 bases. The germline CDR1 and CDR2 sequences are MRHNA and SNTAGT. CDR3 nucleotide sequence: TGTGCCAGCAGCCCGGGGACAGGGGGCGTAGATACGCAGTATTTT. It encodes CASSPGTGGVDTQYF.